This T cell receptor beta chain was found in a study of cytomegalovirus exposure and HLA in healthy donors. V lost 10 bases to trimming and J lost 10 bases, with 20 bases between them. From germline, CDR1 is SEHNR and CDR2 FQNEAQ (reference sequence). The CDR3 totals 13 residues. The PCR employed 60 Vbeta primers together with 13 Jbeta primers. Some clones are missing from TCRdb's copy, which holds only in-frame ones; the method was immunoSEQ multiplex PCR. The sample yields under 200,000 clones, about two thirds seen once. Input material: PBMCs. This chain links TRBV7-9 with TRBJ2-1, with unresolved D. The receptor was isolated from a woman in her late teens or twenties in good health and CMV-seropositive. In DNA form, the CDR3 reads TGTGCCACCCTTCCCGGTGCGGAATCGGAGCAGTTCTTC. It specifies CATLPGAESEQFF.